Given below is one TCR beta chain in context. Its antigen is not identified. This record belongs to a study of Ad26.COV2.S vaccination and SARS-CoV-2 variants. Clones were read by immunoSEQ multiplex PCR, and TCRdb kept only the in-frame ones, dropping some. The data contain about 140,000 clones, 86% of them singletons. Germline CDR1 reads SGHRS; CDR2 reads YFSETQ. V lost 4 bases and J lost 1, with 14 bases in between. The length of the CDR3 is 16 residues. Study outcomes and limitations: Responses of T cells in total may have been underestimated by the TCR breadth and depth analyses. Vaccinated and placebo-treated recipients had similar non-spike TCR breadth.

V and J are TRBV5-1 and TRBJ2-2; no clear D gene. This receptor was identified in a human donor who had recovered from COVID-19. The source material was peripheral blood, sampled after recovery from COVID-19. In DNA form, the CDR3 reads TGCGCCAGCAGCGTACGGGTCCTTCAGAACACCGGGGAGCTGTTTTTT. This codes for CASSVRVLQNTGELFF.